The 23 T cell receptor beta chains presented below share a single source sample, sequenced in a study of blood T cell dynamics during melanoma immunotherapy. The time point here: pre-treatment baseline. Profiled with immunoSEQ multiplex PCR; TCRdb holds only in-frame clones, not every one. This sample has some 14,000 clones, with around 86% found just once. Specimen: blood, collected from a patient treated with checkpoint blockade. These receptors all stem from a human donor with melanoma.

This chain connects TRBV7-2 to TRBJ2-3; no reliable D call. This CDR3 spans 14 amino acids. CDR1 SGHTA and CDR2 FQGNSA come from the germline V gene. V was pared by 4 bases and J by 1 base, with 9 bases between. CDR3 residues: CASSSWAGTDTQYF. CDR3 nucleotides: TGTGCCAGCAGCTCATGGGCAGGCACAGATACGCAGTATTTT.

J is TRBJ2-7 and V is TRBV15, with 12 bases that match TRBD2. Germline-derived CDR1 and CDR2 are LNHNV and YYDKDF (reference sequence). This CDR3 is 15 amino acids long. With 5 bases clipped from V and 4 bases from J, the junction kept 6 bases outside the gene matches. The CDR3 reads CATSLASGGGYEQYF. Written as DNA, the CDR3 is TGTGCCACCAGCCTGGCTAGCGGGGGGGGGTACGAGCAGTACTTC. Variable domain in full (rest from reference TRBV15 and TRBJ2-7): DAMVIQNPRYQVTQFGKPVTLSCSQTLNHNVMYWYQQKSSQAPKLLFHYYDKDFNNEADTPDNFQSRRPNTSFCFLDIRSPGLGDTAMYLCATSLASGGGYEQYFGPGTRLTVT.

The V gene is TRBV5-8, the J gene TRBJ2-4; possibly TRBD1 or TRBD2 for D (5 bases each). V lost 1 base to trimming and J lost 6 bases, with 14 bases between them. The germline V gene encodes CDR1 SGHTS and CDR2 YDEGEE. The CDR3 covers 15 residues. This CDR3 reads CASSLQGRDPNIQYF. The CDR3 bases are TGTGCCAGCAGCTTGCAGGGTCGGGACCCAAACATTCAGTACTTC. The whole variable domain, filled in from reference TRBV5-8 and TRBJ2-4, reads EAGVTQSPTHLIKTRGQQATLRCSPISGHTSVYWYQQALGLGLQFLLWYDEGEERNRGNFPPRFSGRQFPNYSSELNVNALELEDSALYLCASSLQGRDPNIQYFGAGTRLSVL.

V is TRBV18 and J is TRBJ1-2, with TRBD1 matching over 11 bases. The CDR3 has 19 amino acids. Unmatched junction bases numbered 14, after V lost 3 bases and J lost 2 bases. CDR1 and CDR2 (germline): KGHSH, LQKENI. The CDR3 DNA follows: TGTGCCAGCTCACCCCAAGTACGGGACAGGGGGGTCACAAACTATGGCTACACCTTC. Translation: CASSPQVRDRGVTNYGYTF.

The chain joins TRBV6-6 to TRBJ1-6; maybe TRBD1 (5 bases). In germline, CDR1 is MNHNY, CDR2 SVGAGI (reference sequence). The V gene lost 6 bases and the J gene lost 14 bases, with 14 bases spanning the gap. The CDR3 covers 12 residues. In nucleotides, the CDR3 is TGTGCCAGCAGACCGACAGACCGAACCCTCCACTTT. The encoded protein is CASRPTDRTLHF.

The CDR3 region has the DNA TGTGCCAGCAGCTTCGGGGGTAACTCGGGAGGGGCCAACGTCCTGACTTTC. This gives the protein CASSFGGNSGGANVLTF. The rearrangement uses TRBV5-4 and TRBJ2-6; a weak D match, TRBD2 (6 bases). The CDR3 sequence is 17 residues long. The V gene lost 2 bases and the J gene lost 4 bases, with 16 bases spanning the gap. Germline values: CDR1 SGHNT, CDR2 YYREEE (reference sequence). Using reference TRBV5-4 and TRBJ2-6 for the parts outside the CDR3, the full variable domain is ETGVTQSPTHLIKTRGQQVTLRCSSQSGHNTVSWYQQALGQGPQFIFQYYREEENGRGNFPPRFSGLQFPNYSSELNVNALELDDSALYLCASSFGGNSGGANVLTFGAGSRLTVL.

The chain joins TRBV4-1 to TRBJ1-4; D ambiguous. The CDR3 spans 15 residues. Trimming stripped 6 bases from V and 3 bases from J, with 14 bases between. From germline, CDR1 is MGHRA and CDR2 YSYEKL. The CDR3 DNA follows: TGCGCCAGCAGTACCCTATACGGAGCTAATGAAAAACTGTTTTTT. Protein: CASSTLYGANEKLFF.

The chain joins TRBV29-1 to TRBJ2-3, with a weak D call TRBD2 (6 bases). CDR3 length: 16 residues. Germline-derived CDR1 and CDR2 are SQVTM and ANQGSEA. Trimming took off 7 bases at V and 2 bases at J, with 22 bases between the two ends. The CDR3 bases are TGCAGCGGCGGTGGGGGTCGGGGGACGGTCACAGATACGCAGTATTTT. This translates into CSGGGGRGTVTDTQYF.

This clone is a singleton in its sample. The V and J genes are TRBV5-8 and TRBJ1-1; D is ambiguous. CDR1 SGHTS and CDR2 YDEGEE come from the germline V gene. Trimming removed 0 bases from V and 5 bases from J, with 14 bases in between. The CDR3 length is 15 residues. The CDR3 DNA reads TGTGCCAGCAGCTTGGAAAATCCGGAGTGGACTGAAGCTTTCTTT. This gives the protein CASSLENPEWTEAFF.

V gene TRBV11-2 combines with J gene TRBJ1-2; TRBD1 might be the D (6 bases). The germline V gene encodes CDR1 SGHAT and CDR2 FQNNGV. This CDR3 region has 14 residues. Trimming removed 5 bases at V and 6 bases at J, with 16 bases between. CDR3 residues: CASSPGGEGDGYTF. The CDR3, as DNA: TGTGCCAGCAGCCCCGGCGGGGAGGGGGATGGCTACACCTTC.

This clone came up once. The chain combines TRBV7-9 with TRBJ1-4; D is unresolved. This CDR3 spans 14 amino acids. Looked up from germline, CDR1 is SEHNR and CDR2 is FQNEAQ (reference sequence). The V gene lost 5 bases and the J gene lost 0 bases, with 7 bases spanning the gap. Written as DNA, the CDR3 is TGTGCCAGCAGCCGCAGCACAACTAATGAAAAACTGTTTTTT. Amino acid sequence: CASSRSTTNEKLFF. The variable domain in full, completed from reference TRBV7-9 and TRBJ1-4, reads DTGVSQNPRHKITKRGQNVTFRCDPISEHNRLYWYRQTLGQGPEFLTYFQNEAQLEKSRLLSDRFSAERPKGSFSTLEIQRTEQGDSAMYLCASSRSTTNEKLFFGSGTQLSVL.

This clone was seen just once. The rearrangement uses TRBV18 and TRBJ1-4; the D is unclear. The germline V gene encodes CDR1 KGHSH and CDR2 LQKENI. Trimming stripped 3 bases from V and 0 bases from J, with 5 bases between. The CDR3 sequence is 14 residues long. CDR3 nucleotides: TGTGCCAGCTCACCGGATGCAACTAATGAAAAACTGTTTTTT. It translates to CASSPDATNEKLFF.

In nucleotides, the CDR3 is TGTGCCAGCAGCTGGGACTCAAGGGGAAAAGATACGCAGTATTTT. Translation gives CASSWDSRGKDTQYF. The chain uses TRBV5-6 and TRBJ2-3, with D possibly being TRBD2 (6 bases). From germline, CDR1 is SGHDT and CDR2 YYEEEE. The CDR3 contains 15 residues. V shed 3 bases and J shed 5 bases, with 16 bases lying between them.

The rearrangement uses TRBV18 and TRBJ2-7; D perhaps matches TRBD1 (5 bases). Trimming left V 2 bases short and J 6 bases short, with 11 bases between. Germline lookup yields CDR1 KGHSH and CDR2 LQKENI. This CDR3 spans 13 amino acids. The CDR3, as DNA: TGTGCCAGCTCACCAGGGCAGGGATTCGAGCAGTACTTC. Its translation is CASSPGQGFEQYF.

The chain links TRBV7-2 to TRBJ2-1; the D gene could be TRBD1 or TRBD2 (6 bases each). Germline V CDR1 and CDR2: SGHTA, FQGNSA. V dropped 3 bases and J dropped 15 bases, with 18 bases sitting between them. This CDR3 comprises 13 residues. For the CDR3, the DNA is TGTGCCAGCAGCTTGGTCCCCCTAGGGGGGCGGTTCTTC. It specifies CASSLVPLGGRFF.

The chain joins TRBV4-3 to TRBJ2-4; 11 bases are shared with TRBD1. The CDR3 sequence is 19 residues long. The ends lost 2 bases at V and 1 base at J; junction bases unmatched: 10. CDR1 and CDR2 (germline): LGHNA, YSLEER. DNA for the CDR3: TGCGCCAGCAGCCAACAACTGGGACAGGGGGTTGGGGCCAAAAACATTCAGTACTTC. Translating gives CASSQQLGQGVGAKNIQYF.

This chain joins TRBV11-2 and TRBJ1-1; 8 bases are a match to TRBD1. Germline lookup yields CDR1 SGHAT and CDR2 FQNNGV. The CDR3 runs 15 residues. J was trimmed by 8 bases and V by 4 bases; bases with no gene match: 12. Written as DNA, the CDR3 is TGTGCCAGCAGCTGGGGGGCCAGGGGGCTGTCGGAAGCTTTCTTT. Translation gives CASSWGARGLSEAFF.

The V and J genes are TRBV19 and TRBJ1-2; D is uncertain. The CDR3 length is 14 residues. V lost 5 bases and J lost 3, with 13 bases in between. The germline CDR1 and CDR2 sequences are LNHDA and SQIVND (reference sequence). DNA for the CDR3: TGTGCCAGTAGTCCGGTCATAAGGGACTATGGCTACACCTTC. Its protein product is CASSPVIRDYGYTF.

This sequence joins TRBV19 and TRBJ2-7; D may be TRBD2 (6 bases). Germline CDR1 and CDR2: LNHDA and SQIVND (reference sequence). The V gene lost 6 bases and the J gene lost 5 bases, with 20 bases spanning the gap. The CDR3 length is 15 residues. This CDR3 reads CASSPAVGGSHEQYV. The CDR3 bases are TGTGCCAGTAGCCCCGCAGTTGGAGGGTCTCACGAGCAGTACGTC.

V is TRBV29-1 and J is TRBJ1-4, with D possibly TRBD1 on 5 matching bases. The CDR3 is 14 amino acids. From germline, CDR1 is SQVTM and CDR2 ANQGSEA. V lost 5 bases and J 0 bases, leaving 10 bases between the germline ends. CDR3 nucleotide sequence: TGCAGCGTTAAGACAGTTGCAACTAATGAAAAACTGTTTTTT. Protein sequence: CSVKTVATNEKLFF.

The chain carries TRBV4-3 and TRBJ1-2, with no clear D. Trimming removed 0 bases at V and 5 bases at J, with 13 bases between. From germline, CDR1 is LGHNA and CDR2 YSLEER. The CDR3 covers 15 residues. The CDR3 DNA follows: TGCGCCAGCAGCCAAGATAGGAGAATGCGGTATGGCTACACCTTC. As protein: CASSQDRRMRYGYTF.

V usage is TRBV11-2 and J usage is TRBJ2-1; D gene unclear. V dropped 0 bases and J dropped 5 bases, with 8 bases sitting between them. The germline V gene has CDR1 SGHAT and CDR2 FQNNGV. The CDR3 length is 14 residues. The CDR3 loop is CASSLESYNNEQFF. The CDR3 bases are TGTGCCAGCAGCTTAGAATCCTATAACAATGAGCAGTTCTTC. The full variable domain, its missing parts supplied by reference TRBV11-2 and TRBJ2-1, is EAGVAQSPRYKIIEKRQSVAFWCNPISGHATLYWYQQILGQGPKLLIQFQNNGVVDDSQLPKDRFSAERLKGVDSTLKIQPAKLEDSAVYLCASSLESYNNEQFFGPGTRLTVL.

The rearrangement links TRBV5-1 to TRBJ2-5, with TRBD2 matching 8 bases. The CDR3 covers 15 residues. After removal of 3 bases from V and 2 bases from J, the junction contained 6 bases not matched to a gene. Per the germline V gene, CDR1 is SGHRS and CDR2 is YFSETQ. In DNA form, the CDR3 reads TGCGCCAGCAGCTCGGCCCTAGCGGGTCAAGAGACCCAGTACTTC. This translates into CASSSALAGQETQYF.